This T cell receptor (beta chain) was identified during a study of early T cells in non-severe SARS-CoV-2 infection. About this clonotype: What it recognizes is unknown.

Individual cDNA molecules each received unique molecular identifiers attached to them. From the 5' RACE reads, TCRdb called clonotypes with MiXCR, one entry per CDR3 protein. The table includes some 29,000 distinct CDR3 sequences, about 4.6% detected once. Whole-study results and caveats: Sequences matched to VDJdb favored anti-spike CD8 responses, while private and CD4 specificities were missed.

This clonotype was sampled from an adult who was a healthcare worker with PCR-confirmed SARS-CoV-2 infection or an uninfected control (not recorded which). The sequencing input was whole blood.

CDR3 coding DNA: TGCGCCAGCAGCTCCGACAGTTCCTACGAGCAGTACTTC. It specifies CASSSDSSYEQYF. V and J are TRBV5-1 and TRBJ2-7, with D perhaps TRBD1 (5 bases). The CDR3 contains 13 residues. Germline assignment: CDR1 SGHRS and CDR2 YFSETQ. Trimming took off 3 bases at V and 1 base at J, with 8 bases between the two ends.